This T cell receptor beta chain comes out of a study of T cell responses to AZD1222 COVID-19 vaccine. General study results and limits: Unmutated variant regions reportedly attract nearly half of all spike-specific TCRs. Regions 160-218 and 743-854 held dominance among vaccine-associated CD4 TCRs, which spanned spike. Seropositive status at baseline applied to only five or six AZD1222 recipients. Females made up more of the donors, who were largely white British, and clonal diversity may have come out too low.

This CDR3 spans 15 amino acids. Germline V lookup: CDR1 LGHNA, CDR2 YNFKEQ. With 0 bases removed from V and 0 bases from J, the gap between germline ends came to 8 bases. The sample holds one count of this clone. Its antigen is currently unknown. Generated by immunoSEQ multiplex PCR, the TCRdb table keeps only in-frame clones and is missing some. The sample contains tens of thousands of clones, under 95% of which appear only once. The TCR originated in an adult who received the AZD1222 COVID-19 vaccine. The input for sequencing was peripheral blood, taken 28 days after the second AZD1222 dose. The J gene is TRBJ1-1, the V gene TRBV4-2; D possibly corresponds to TRBD1 (5 bases). DNA for the CDR3: TGTGCCAGCAGCCAAGATCAGGGTATGAACACTGAAGCTTTCTTT. Translating it yields CASSQDQGMNTEAFF.